This TCR beta chain was profiled in a study of blood T cell repertoires in COVID-19. Study-level information: Sites in the United States, Italy and Spain provided acute and convalescent COVID-19 samples.

Germline lookup yields CDR1 MDHEN and CDR2 SYDVKM. The CDR3 is 14 residues long. V shed 7 bases and J shed 6 bases, with 18 bases lying between them. Profiled with immunoSEQ multiplex PCR; TCRdb holds only in-frame clones, not every one. Of about 290,000 clones in the sample, about 89% were seen once. Sequencing was performed on peripheral blood. This TCR was recovered from a man aged 35 to 55 with acute or convalescent COVID-19. The chain combines TRBV28 with TRBJ1-2, with D perhaps matching TRBD1 (6 bases). In DNA, the CDR3 is TGTGCCAGCAATTACAGAGGAGGGGGGGATGGCTACACCTTC. This encodes CASNYRGGGDGYTF.